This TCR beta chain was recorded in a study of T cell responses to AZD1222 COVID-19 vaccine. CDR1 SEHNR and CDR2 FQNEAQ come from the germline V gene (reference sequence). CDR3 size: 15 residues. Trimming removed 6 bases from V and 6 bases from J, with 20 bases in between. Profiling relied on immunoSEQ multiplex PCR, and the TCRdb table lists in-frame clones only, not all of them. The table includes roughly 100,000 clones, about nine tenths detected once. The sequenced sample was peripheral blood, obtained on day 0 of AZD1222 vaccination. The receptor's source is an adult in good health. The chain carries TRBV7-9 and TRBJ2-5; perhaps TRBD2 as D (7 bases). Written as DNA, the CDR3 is TGTGCCAGCAGGTCCTGGGATGGGGGGGCAAAGACCCAGTACTTC. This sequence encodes CASRSWDGGAKTQYF.